The source of this T cell receptor (beta chain) is a study of T-cell reconstitution after alpha-beta-depleted transplantation in children (dated by TCRdb to about 2016). General notes on the study: The study quantitatively tracked T-cell immune reconstitution after TCRalphabeta/CD19-depleted allogeneic hematopoietic cell transplantation in children using TCR repertoire profiling.

The sample's treatment or condition label, in plain terms: allogeneic hematopoietic cell transplantation with graft depleted of TCRalphabeta T cells and CD19 B cells. Transplant recipients were children who received TCRalphabeta/CD19-depleted allogeneic hematopoietic cell grafts. CDR1 is given as LGHNA and CDR2 as YNFKEQ, both from the germline V gene. The CDR3 measures 16 amino acids from cysteine to phenylalanine. The CDR3 DNA has 48 bases and is translated from base 1. V lost 0 bases and J lost 7 bases; the stretch between them is 16 bases long. The method was PCR. Sequencing was carried out with an Illumina HiSeq 2500. TCR libraries were prepared with molecular barcoding, using unique molecular identifiers to normalize TCRbeta repertoire quantification. The public reads were quality trimmed at Q25 with fastp and then assembled into clones with MiXCR by TCRdb, keeping productive beta chains. Every distinct CDR3 protein forms one entry, paired with its most common genes and DNA. The sample yields over 120,000 distinct CDR3 sequences; about 8.8% were counted once. Of the sample, approximately 18% falls within the top ten clones.

In this sample, this clonotype turned up a few times. Its antigen is not yet known. No base qualities exist here, and no much larger clone lies one base off it. Points the paper makes about the study in general: The apparently early recovery of alphabetaT-cell counts about two months after transplant reportedly depended on only several hundred rapidly expanded clones that came from non-depleted graft cells. The high TCRbeta diversity at day 60 in some patients was ascribed to recipient T cells and intrathymic progenitors that had survived conditioning. Over subsequent months, a decline in hyperexpanded clone frequencies was noted, and after one year, T-cell counts and TCRbeta diversity were mostly ascribed to newly produced T cells.

The rearrangement combines TRBV4-2 with TRBJ2-1; TRBD2 could be the D gene, as 6 bases match. The clonotype originates from a female patient aged 2-15 years who had a stem cell transplant for congenital amegakaryocytic thrombocytopenia, so the T cells may come from the graft donor. The sample in question was PBMCs, mostly from graft donor cells, obtained 180 days after TCRalphabeta/CD19-depleted stem cell transplant. CDR3 sequence: CASSQDLGGVKNEQFF. In nucleotide form, the sequence is TGTGCCAGCAGCCAAGATCTTGGAGGGGTTAAAAATGAGCAGTTCTTC.